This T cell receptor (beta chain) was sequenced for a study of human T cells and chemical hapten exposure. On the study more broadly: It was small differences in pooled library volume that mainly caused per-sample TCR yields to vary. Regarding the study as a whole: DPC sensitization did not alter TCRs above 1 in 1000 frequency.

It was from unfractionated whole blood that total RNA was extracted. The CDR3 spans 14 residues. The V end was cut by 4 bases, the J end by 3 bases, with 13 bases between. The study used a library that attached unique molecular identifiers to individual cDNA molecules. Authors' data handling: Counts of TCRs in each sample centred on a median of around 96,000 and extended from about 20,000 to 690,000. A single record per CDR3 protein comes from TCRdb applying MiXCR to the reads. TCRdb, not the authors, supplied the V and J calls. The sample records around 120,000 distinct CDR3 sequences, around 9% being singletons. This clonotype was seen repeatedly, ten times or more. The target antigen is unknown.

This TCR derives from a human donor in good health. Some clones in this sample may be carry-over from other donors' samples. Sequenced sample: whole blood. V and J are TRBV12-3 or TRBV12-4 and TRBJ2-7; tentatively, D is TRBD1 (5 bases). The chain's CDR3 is CASSSLTGHYEQYF. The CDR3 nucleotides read TGTGCCAGCAGTTCGCTAACCGGACACTACGAGCAGTACTTC.